This T cell receptor (beta chain) was identified during a study of human CD8 memory T cell subsets. UMI-labeled 5' RACE produced the TCR beta libraries. TCRdb reprocessed the 5' RACE reads, keeping one entry per CDR3 protein, no DNA. The table lists about 4,700 distinct CDR3 sequences. This CDR3 contains 14 residues. CDR1 is MNHEY and CDR2 is SVGEGT in the germline V gene. The sample consisted of CD8+ T cells from PBMCs. This TCR came from a human donor in good health. The chain recombines TRBV6-2 or TRBV6-3 with TRBJ2-1; with no DNA, the TCRdb D assignment of TRBD1 cannot be verified. CDR3 amino acids: CASNSGQEYNEQFF.